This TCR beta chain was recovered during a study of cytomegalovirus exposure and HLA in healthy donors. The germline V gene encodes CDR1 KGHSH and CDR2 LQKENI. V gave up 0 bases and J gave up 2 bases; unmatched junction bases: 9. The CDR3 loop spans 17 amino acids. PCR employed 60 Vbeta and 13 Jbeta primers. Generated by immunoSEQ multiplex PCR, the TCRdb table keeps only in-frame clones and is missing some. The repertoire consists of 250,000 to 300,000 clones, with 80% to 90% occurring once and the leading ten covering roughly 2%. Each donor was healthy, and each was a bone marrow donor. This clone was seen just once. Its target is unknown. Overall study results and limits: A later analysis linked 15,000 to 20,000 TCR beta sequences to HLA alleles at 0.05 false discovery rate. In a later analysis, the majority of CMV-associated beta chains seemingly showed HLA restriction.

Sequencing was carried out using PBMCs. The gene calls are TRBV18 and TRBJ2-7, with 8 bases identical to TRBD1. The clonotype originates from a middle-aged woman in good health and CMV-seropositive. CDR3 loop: CASSPPFFRGQTYEQYF. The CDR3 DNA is TGTGCCAGCTCACCACCGTTTTTCAGGGGGCAAACCTACGAGCAGTACTTC.